Listed here are 6 T cell receptor beta chains from one sample, sequenced in a study of T cell repertoires in cytomegalovirus infection (dated by TCRdb to about 2019). These reads were obtained on an Illumina HiSeq 1500. The public reads were reprocessed in TCRdb via fastp at Q25 and MiXCR, keeping in-frame beta chains. For every CDR3 protein sequence, its rows merge into one entry that carries the most common genes and DNA. The table for this sample lists 700,000 to 850,000 distinct CDR3 sequences; 32% of them were counted only once. The ten largest account for around 11% of the sample. What this sample's treatment or condition label stands for: in vitro stimulation with specific CMV peptide epitopes to enrich CMV-specific T cells. Their antigens are not known. The specimen was cultured CD8+ T cells from PBMCs, collected from culture after CMV antigen stimulation. The receptors were gathered from a human donor in good health (CMV status not recorded). Some clones in this sample may be carry-over from other donors' samples.

The V gene is TRBV6-1, the J gene TRBJ1-2, with unresolved D. The germline V gene has CDR1 MNHNS and CDR2 SASEGT. The CDR3 runs to 13 residues. Trimming shortened V by 7 bases and J by 2 bases, and 11 bases separated the two germline ends. CDR3 sequence: CASTGPPNYGYTF. For the CDR3, the DNA is TGTGCCAGCACCGGACCCCCGAACTATGGCTACACCTTC.

For this clonotype: One base away lies a much larger clone, so this may be a sequencing read error. The chain joins TRBV11-2 to TRBJ2-3, with D possibly TRBD2 on 5 matching bases. CDR1 is SGHAT and CDR2 is FQNNGV in the germline V gene. The V gene lost 2 bases and the J gene lost 2 bases, with 14 bases spanning the gap. The CDR3 consists of 16 residues. Here the CDR3 DNA reads TGTGCCAGCAGCTTAAGGAGGACCCTCGACACAGATACGCAGTATTTT. As protein: CASSLRRTLDTDTQYF.

The rearrangement uses TRBV12-3 or TRBV12-4 and TRBJ1-2, with 11 bases that match TRBD1. V shed 6 bases and J 3 bases; nucleotides not matched to a gene: 9. The CDR3 extends over 16 amino acids. As DNA, the CDR3 is TGTGCCAGCAGCCCGGGGGGGACAGGGGGAGACTATGGCTACACCTTC. Protein: CASSPGGTGGDYGYTF.

The chain is built from TRBV4-1 and TRBJ2-5; TRBD2 matches 7 bases. V lost 0 bases and J lost 5; bases outside the gene matches: 9. The CDR3 is made up of 16 amino acids. Looked up from germline, CDR1 is MGHRA and CDR2 is YSYEKL. CDR3 DNA sequence: TGCGCCAGCAGCCAAGAGACTAGCCCCCGTGGGGAGACCCAGTACTTC. This gives the protein CASSQETSPRGETQYF.

This clonotype was seen a handful of times. The chain employs TRBV7-9 and TRBJ1-2; TRBD1 matches 7 bases. Trimming took 5 bases from V and 1 from J; bases not matched to a gene: 7. The CDR3 has 15 residues. Per germline, CDR1 SEHNR and CDR2 FQNEAQ (reference sequence). The CDR3 loop reads CASSPRGGDNYGYTF. The CDR3 bases are TGTGCCAGCAGCCCAAGAGGGGGCGATAACTATGGCTACACCTTC.

This chain links TRBV6-5 with TRBJ2-6; 7 nucleotides line up with TRBD1. CDR1 and CDR2 (germline): MNHEY, SVGAGI. This CDR3 has 20 amino acids. Unmatched junction bases numbered 11, after V lost 0 bases and J lost 0 bases. The CDR3 spells CASSYSAEGDSPSGANVLTF. CDR3 sequence (DNA): TGTGCCAGCAGTTACTCTGCCGAGGGGGACAGCCCCTCTGGGGCCAACGTCCTGACTTTC.